Shown below are 21 T cell receptor beta chains from a single sample sequenced in a study of blood T cells in healthy people across ages. Then a second PCR, running about 6 to 12 cycles, was carried out with a sample-barcoded 5' primer and a J-beta primer mix. TCRdb redid the calling of the 5' RACE reads with MiXCR, one entry per CDR3 protein. This repertoire shows approximately 1.5 million distinct CDR3 sequences, roughly 43% found once; its top ten account for roughly 3.7%. Sequencing was performed on blood. All receptors come from a woman aged 18-35 years in good health.

This clonotype was picked up many times. The V call is TRBV20-1, the J call TRBJ1-4; possible D gene TRBD1, 5 bases. In germline, CDR1 is DFQATT, CDR2 SNEGSKA (reference sequence). V lost 3 bases and J 8 bases, leaving 13 bases between the germline ends. The CDR3 is made up of 13 amino acids. CDR3 protein: CSASGRGGEKLFF. The CDR3 region has the DNA TGCAGTGCTAGCGGGAGGGGAGGGGAAAAACTGTTTTTT.

This clonotype has a handful of counts. The chain carries TRBV2 and TRBJ1-5, with a tentative D call TRBD1 (5 bases). The CDR3 sequence is 16 residues long. CDR1 and CDR2 (germline): SNHLY, FYNNEI. The V and J ends lost 6 bases and 4 bases respectively, with 19 bases between them. CDR3 in DNA: TGTGCCAGCAGGGACACAGGAATCTGGACGAATCAGCCCCAGCATTTT. This gives the protein CASRDTGIWTNQPQHF.

The chain is built from TRBV12-3 or TRBV12-4 and TRBJ1-2; 7 bases are a match to TRBD1. V dropped 4 bases and J dropped 7; count of bases not matched to a gene: 12. The CDR3 runs to 15 residues. The CDR3 nucleotides are TGTGCCAGCAGTTCGCCCGCTACAGGGGTGAGTGGCTACACCTTC. Amino acid sequence: CASSSPATGVSGYTF.

The chain employs TRBV20-1 and TRBJ1-5; D is unresolved. V lost 3 bases to trimming and J lost 5 bases, with 11 bases between them. The CDR3 runs 13 residues. CDR1 is DFQATT, CDR2 SNEGSKA, per germline (reference sequence). The CDR3 DNA reads TGCAGTGCTAGCCGGGTCGCCGATCAGCCCCAGCATTTT. Its protein is CSASRVADQPQHF.

Regarding this clonotype: One end of the junction fails to match germline, which may point to a read error. The chain uses TRBV7-9 and TRBJ1-2; 7 bases map to TRBD1. Germline loops: CDR1 SEHNR, CDR2 FQNEAQ (reference sequence). The CDR3 consists of 15 residues. CDR3 loop: CAGSFGTDTPFGYTF. The CDR3 DNA sequence: TGTGCCGGCAGCTTTGGGACAGATACTCCCTTTGGCTACACCTTC.

The sample holds one count of this clonotype. The chain uses TRBV28 and TRBJ2-5; 8 bases agree with TRBD1. The CDR3 is made up of 19 amino acids. V was clipped by 3 bases and J by 2 bases; unmatched bases: 17. The germline V gene has CDR1 MDHEN and CDR2 SYDVKM. CDR3: CASSFRHLRTGRLQETQYF. The CDR3 DNA is TGTGCCAGCAGTTTTCGCCACCTTAGGACAGGGAGACTACAAGAGACCCAGTACTTC. The full variable domain, completed using reference TRBV28 and TRBJ2-5, is DVKVTQSSRYLVKRTGEKVFLECVQDMDHENMFWYRQDPGLGLRLIYFSYDVKMKEKGDIPEGYSVSREKKERFSLILESASTNQTSMYLCASSFRHLRTGRLQETQYFGPGTRLLVL.

CDR3 loop: CSVRLAGRTGELFF. In DNA form, the CDR3 reads TGCAGCGTGCGACTAGCGGGACGCACCGGGGAGCTGTTTTTT. The chain is built from TRBV29-1 and TRBJ2-2, with 11 bases lining up with TRBD2. Per germline, CDR1 SQVTM and CDR2 ANQGSEA. This CDR3 has 14 amino acids. The J segment lost 4 bases and the V segment lost 6 bases, leaving 4 bases of the junction unmatched.

About this clonotype: It may be a read error: a sequence one base away is much more abundant. DNA for the CDR3: TGTGCCGGCAGTTTTAGCGAGAACACTGAAGCTTTCTTT. It translates to CAGSFSENTEAFF. V and J are TRBV12-3 or TRBV12-4 and TRBJ1-1; D unresolved. The CDR3 totals 13 residues.

CDR3 in DNA: TGTGCCAGCAGCTTAGCCGGGGACGGAAATTCACCCCTCCACTTT. Its translation: CASSLAGDGNSPLHF. The chain recombines TRBV7-6 with TRBJ1-6, with D possibly being TRBD1 (5 bases). The CDR3 consists of 15 residues. Trimming shortened V by 0 bases and J by 7 bases, and 10 bases separated the two germline ends. Germline values: CDR1 SGHVS, CDR2 FNYEAQ.

The rearrangement uses TRBV29-1 and TRBJ1-2; no definite D call. The CDR3 has 12 amino acids. CDR1 is SQVTM and CDR2 is ANQGSEA in the germline V gene. Trimming removed 2 bases at V and 0 bases at J, with 4 bases between. CDR3 nucleotides: TGCAGCGTTGAATTCACTAACTATGGCTACACCTTC. The encoded protein is CSVEFTNYGYTF.

CDR3 residues: CASSYFADGSYEQYF. For the CDR3, the DNA is TGTGCCAGCAGTTACTTCGCGGACGGGTCCTACGAGCAGTACTTC. The chain couples TRBV6-2 or TRBV6-3 to TRBJ2-4; no reliable D call. The J call is doubtful: the DNA matches TRBJ2-7 better. CDR3 length equals 15 residues. CDR1 and CDR2 (germline): MNHEY, SVGEGT.

This clonotype was seen a handful of times. This chain links TRBV4-1 with TRBJ2-7; D call uncertain. This CDR3 contains 14 residues. Trimming left V 0 bases short and J 3 bases short, with 9 bases between. Germline V gene sequence: CDR1 MGHRA, CDR2 YSYEKL. The chain's CDR3 is CASSQDILGYEQYF. The CDR3 nucleotides are TGCGCCAGCAGCCAAGACATCCTGGGCTACGAGCAGTACTTC.

This clonotype was detected once. This chain uses TRBV7-6 with TRBJ1-6; tentative D call: TRBD1 (6 bases). Per germline, CDR1 SGHVS and CDR2 FNYEAQ. Trimming removed 5 bases from V and 7 bases from J, with 15 bases in between. The CDR3 consists of 15 residues. CDR3: CASSITGLGNSPLHF. DNA of the CDR3: TGTGCCAGCAGCATCACAGGGTTGGGAAATTCACCCCTCCACTTT.

This clonotype showed up many times. Mismatch with germline at one junction end may stem from a read error. This chain joins TRBV5-1 and TRBJ1-1; TRBD1 might be the D (6 bases). The CDR3 covers 14 residues. Germline-derived CDR1 and CDR2 are SGHRS and YFSETQ. This chain's CDR3 is CASSLPGQNTEAFF. Here the CDR3 DNA reads TGTGCCAGCAGTTTACCGGGACAGAACACTGAAGCTTTCTTT.

This clonotype was seen a single time. The chain combines TRBV12-3 or TRBV12-4 with TRBJ2-1; D is perhaps TRBD2 (5 bases). The CDR3 is made up of 13 amino acids. The V gene lost 5 bases and the J gene lost 10 bases, with 15 bases spanning the gap. CDR3 residues: CASSPSRSYEQFF. CDR3 DNA sequence: TGTGCCAGCAGTCCTAGCAGATCCTACGAGCAGTTCTTC.

This clonotype was counted only a few times. This rearrangement joins TRBV28 to TRBJ1-1; weak D call: TRBD1 (5 bases). Trimming removed 6 bases from V and 2 bases from J, with 13 bases in between. Germline V gene sequence: CDR1 MDHEN, CDR2 SYDVKM. This CDR3 comprises 14 residues. The CDR3 region is CASRAAGHNTEAFF. CDR3 nucleotide sequence: TGTGCCAGCAGGGCCGCAGGACACAACACTGAAGCTTTCTTT. The entire variable domain, with the rest obtained from reference TRBV28 and TRBJ1-1, is as follows: DVKVTQSSRYLVKRTGEKVFLECVQDMDHENMFWYRQDPGLGLRLIYFSYDVKMKEKGDIPEGYSVSREKKERFSLILESASTNQTSMYLCASRAAGHNTEAFFGQGTRLTVV.

CDR3 sequence reads: CSARGGTGFTGELFF. The CDR3 DNA is TGCAGTGCTAGAGGTGGGACAGGGTTCACCGGGGAGCTGTTTTTT. The rearrangement joins TRBV20-1 to TRBJ2-2; 9 bases match TRBD1. After removal of 1 base from V and 4 bases from J, the junction contained 4 bases not matched to a gene. The V gene's germline CDR1 is DFQATT and CDR2 SNEGSKA (reference sequence). This CDR3 contains 15 residues.

V usage is TRBV6-5 and J usage is TRBJ2-1, with D unclear. The germline V gene encodes CDR1 MNHEY and CDR2 SVGAGI. V was shortened by 6 bases and J by 14 bases, with 17 bases between the two germline ends. The CDR3 consists of 12 residues. CDR3 nucleotide sequence: TGTGCCAGCAGAAATCAAATCGGCGTCGAGTTCTTC. Translating it yields CASRNQIGVEFF.

This sequence joins TRBV12-3 or TRBV12-4 and TRBJ2-5, with D possibly called TRBD1 or TRBD2 (5 bases each). The CDR3 length is 14 residues. The V end lost 4 bases, the J end lost 3 bases, and 12 bases lay between the germline ends. This CDR3 is CASSSPGTKETQYF. DNA of the CDR3: TGTGCCAGCAGTTCCCCCGGGACCAAAGAGACCCAGTACTTC.

This chain uses TRBV11-2 with TRBJ1-1; 7 bases fit TRBD1. Germline CDR1 is SGHAT and CDR2 is FQNNGV. The CDR3 sequence is 14 residues long. V lost 8 bases to trimming and J lost 3 bases; unmatched junction nucleotides: 9. CDR3 DNA sequence: TGTGCCAGCCGCATCCCGGGACAGCACACTGAAGCTTTCTTT. It translates to CASRIPGQHTEAFF.

This sequence joins TRBV27 and TRBJ2-7; D unresolved. The V end lost 4 bases, the J end lost 7 bases, and 20 bases lay between the germline ends. Germline assignment: CDR1 MNHEY and CDR2 SMNVEV (reference sequence). This CDR3 region has 15 residues. The chain's CDR3 is CASSSPLSSYNEQYF. The CDR3 DNA sequence: TGTGCCAGCAGTTCCCCCCTCAGCTCCTACAATGAGCAGTACTTC.